The TCR beta chain under discussion was sequenced for a study of chemoradiotherapy in HPV16-positive cancers. Overall study context: Candidate HPV-specific clones and shared TCR motifs came from a couple of HPV16-positive patients.

Notes on the study in general: The functional HPV-specific definition rests on just a couple of HPV16-positive patients. During treatment, candidate HPV-specific clones and E7-related motifs expanded in tumor.

A remark on this clone: What it binds is not known.

Sequenced by immunoSEQ multiplex PCR; TCRdb stores in-frame clones only, minus some. This table has 6,000 to 9,000 clones, 75% to 80% appearing once. CDR1 LGHNA and CDR2 YSLEER come from the germline V gene. The V end was cut by 0 bases, the J end by 6 bases, with 8 bases between. The length of the CDR3 is 13 residues. The sequence was obtained from a human donor with HPV-associated anogenital cancer. Sample acquisition took place from a patient who underwent chemoradiotherapy. This chain uses TRBV4-3 with TRBJ1-2; D is ambiguous. CDR3 sequence reads: CASSQDPADGYTF. As DNA, the CDR3 is TGCGCCAGCAGCCAAGATCCGGCGGATGGCTACACCTTC.